What follows are 4 T cell receptor beta chains derived from one specimen sequenced in a study of T cells in Graves' hyperthyroidism and ophthalmopathy. Amplification of TCR beta CDR3 regions was performed using RNA transcripts as template. HTBI primers were employed in a first-round RT-PCR of the TCR CDR3. TCRdb called the multiplex PCR reads again in MiXCR, with one record for every CDR3 protein. The sample has 500,000 to 550,000 distinct CDR3 sequences, nearly 20% seen once. Sequencing used blood. These receptor sequences come from a man between 35 and 55 years old with Graves' ophthalmopathy.

The chain couples TRBV6-2 or TRBV6-3 to TRBJ2-1; 13 bases are a match to TRBD2. The CDR3 extends over 19 amino acids. Germline V gene sequence: CDR1 MNHEY, CDR2 SVGEGT. J gave up 0 bases and V 7 bases, and 12 bases lay outside the gene matches. The CDR3 bases are TGTGCCAGCATCCAGGGACTAGCGGGATCCCGTAGCTCCTACAATGAGCAGTTCTTC. The encoded protein is CASIQGLAGSRSSYNEQFF.

V is TRBV4-2 and J is TRBJ2-7; D not resolved. Germline V gene sequence: CDR1 LGHNA, CDR2 YNFKEQ. There are 14 residues in the CDR3. Between the trimmed V and J ends, which lost 0 bases and 0 bases, there was a span of 6 bases. This chain's CDR3 is CASSQDHSSYEQYF. CDR3 DNA: TGTGCCAGCAGCCAAGATCACAGCTCCTACGAGCAGTACTTC.

The rearrangement uses TRBV6-2 or TRBV6-3 and TRBJ1-5, with 9 bases that match TRBD1. Per the germline V gene, CDR1 is MNHEY and CDR2 is SVGEGT. This CDR3 has 14 residues. Losses at the gene ends were 4 bases for V and 9 bases for J; bases not matched to a gene: 7. The CDR3 protein is CASSSPGQGRPQHF. The CDR3 region has the DNA TGTGCCAGCAGTTCTCCCGGACAGGGGCGGCCCCAGCATTTT.

This clonotype appeared many times. V and J are TRBV7-9 and TRBJ1-2; TRBD1 agrees at 7 bases. Germline V CDR1 and CDR2: SEHNR, FQNEAQ (reference sequence). The CDR3 sequence is 14 residues long. Trimming took 4 bases from V and 6 from J; bases not matched to a gene: 8. CDR3 bases: TGTGCCAGCAGCTCTGGGGGCAGGGGGAATGGCTACACCTTC. Its protein product is CASSSGGRGNGYTF.